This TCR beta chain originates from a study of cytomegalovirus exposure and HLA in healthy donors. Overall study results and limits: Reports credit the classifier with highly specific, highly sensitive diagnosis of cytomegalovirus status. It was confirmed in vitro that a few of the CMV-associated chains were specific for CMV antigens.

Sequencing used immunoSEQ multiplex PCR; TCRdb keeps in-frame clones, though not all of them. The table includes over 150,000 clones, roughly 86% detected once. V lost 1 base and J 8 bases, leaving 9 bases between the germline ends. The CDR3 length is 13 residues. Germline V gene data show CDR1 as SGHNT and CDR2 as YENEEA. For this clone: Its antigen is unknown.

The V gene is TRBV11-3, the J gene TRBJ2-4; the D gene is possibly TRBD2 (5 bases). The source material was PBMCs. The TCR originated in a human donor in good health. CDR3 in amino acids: CASSLGGLDIQYF. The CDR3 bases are TGTGCCAGCAGCTTAGGAGGGTTGGACATTCAGTACTTC.